These 18 T cell receptor beta chains came from one sample sequenced in a study of blood T cell repertoires in COVID-19. Produced via immunoSEQ multiplex PCR; TCRdb's table is partial and in-frame only. The table includes approximately 140,000 clones, 87% detected once. Material: peripheral blood. All receptors derive from a woman aged 40 to 50 with acute or convalescent COVID-19.

This clone has a single count. This rearrangement joins TRBV4-2 to TRBJ1-2; the D is unclear. The germline V gene has CDR1 LGHNA and CDR2 YNFKEQ. This CDR3 contains 14 residues. Trimming left V 1 base short and J 6 bases short, with 12 bases between. The CDR3 reads CASSQVLEGNGYTF. As DNA, the CDR3 is TGTGCCAGCAGCCAAGTTCTGGAGGGAAATGGCTACACCTTC.

This rearrangement joins TRBV19 to TRBJ1-1, with 11 bases that match TRBD1. Germline CDR1 reads LNHDA; CDR2 reads SQIVND (reference sequence). The CDR3 consists of 16 residues. With V trimmed by 0 bases and J by 5 bases, 5 bases remained unmatched. The CDR3 DNA reads TGTGCCAGTAGTATAGATGCGGGACAGGGGGGAACTGAAGCTTTCTTT. It is translated as CASSIDAGQGGTEAFF.

The chain joins TRBV7-9 to TRBJ2-2; D is undetermined. The CDR3 runs 17 residues. Trimming pared 2 bases from V and 2 bases from J, leaving 15 bases between. From germline, CDR1 is SEHNR and CDR2 FQNEAQ (reference sequence). The DNA for the CDR3 is TGTGCCAGCAGCTTACCCAGACTTGGCATCAACACCGGGGAGCTGTTTTTT. This gives the protein CASSLPRLGINTGELFF.

This clone was seen just once. V and J are TRBV2 and TRBJ1-5; TRBD1 might be the D (5 bases). CDR3 length: 13 amino acids. V was pared by 4 bases and J by 7 bases, with 11 bases between. Germline CDR1 SNHLY, CDR2 FYNNEI. CDR3 residues: CASSGQGGQPQHF. DNA of the CDR3: TGTGCCAGCAGTGGTCAGGGTGGCCAGCCCCAGCATTTT.

The chain couples TRBV13 to TRBJ1-1; possible D gene TRBD1, 6 bases. V was trimmed by 5 bases and J by 7 bases, leaving 8 bases between them. The germline V gene encodes CDR1 PRHDT and CDR2 FYEKMQ (reference sequence). CDR3 size: 11 residues. In nucleotides, the CDR3 is TGTGCCAGCAGCCGACAGGTTGAAGCTTTCTTT. Translating gives CASSRQVEAFF.

V is TRBV5-6 and J is TRBJ1-2; 9 bases align to TRBD1. Losses at the gene ends were 0 bases for V and 3 bases for J; bases not matched to a gene: 3. The CDR3 length is 15 residues. CDR1 is SGHDT and CDR2 is YYEEEE in the germline V gene. The CDR3 region is CASSLGNRGHYGYTF. In nucleotides, the CDR3 is TGTGCCAGCAGCTTGGGTAACAGGGGGCACTATGGCTACACCTTC.

The chain is built from TRBV7-2 and TRBJ2-7; TRBD1 agrees at 9 bases. This CDR3 contains 15 residues. CDR1 and CDR2 (germline): SGHTA, FQGNSA. V was clipped by 5 bases and J by 7 bases; unmatched bases: 12. The CDR3 coding sequence is TGTGCCAGCAGCACCTCCGGGACAGGGATAACGGAGCAGTACTTC. Translated, it gives CASSTSGTGITEQYF.

This rearrangement joins TRBV2 to TRBJ2-7; 9 bases are a match to TRBD1. This CDR3 has 16 residues. Germline lookup yields CDR1 SNHLY and CDR2 FYNNEI. Trimming removed 3 bases from V and 2 bases from J; junction bases left unmatched: 8. The CDR3: CASSELVGTGTYEQYF. The DNA of the CDR3 is TGTGCCAGCAGTGAGCTCGTCGGGACAGGGACCTACGAGCAGTACTTC.

The CDR3 protein is CASSFVRGGETQYF. CDR3 bases: TGTGCCAGCAGCTTCGTCCGAGGGGGAGAGACCCAGTACTTC. The chain carries TRBV7-2 and TRBJ2-5; TRBD1 is a possible D gene (6 bases). V was pared by 3 bases and J by 4 bases, with 12 bases between. The length of the CDR3 is 14 residues. Germline V gene lookup returns CDR1 SGHTA and CDR2 FQGNSA.

The rearrangement uses TRBV5-8 and TRBJ1-1; D uncertain. V was clipped by 2 bases and J by 1 base, with 9 bases between them. Per the germline V gene, CDR1 is SGHTS and CDR2 is YDEGEE. The CDR3 runs to 14 residues. CDR3 protein: CASSLEPGNTEAFF. The CDR3 DNA reads TGTGCCAGCAGCTTAGAACCGGGGAACACTGAAGCTTTCTTT.

This chain joins TRBV10-3 and TRBJ2-5, with TRBD2 identical over 10 bases. CDR1 and CDR2 from the germline V gene are ENHRY and SYGVKD. Trimming took 10 bases from V and 5 from J; bases not matched to a gene: 22. The CDR3 spans 18 residues. CDR3 amino acids: CATQEIATSGGAYETQYF. The CDR3 region has the DNA TGTGCCACCCAAGAAATAGCTACCAGCGGGGGGGCGTACGAGACCCAGTACTTC.

This clone has only one observation. The V gene is TRBV5-4, the J gene TRBJ1-1, with D uncertain. Trimming removed 2 bases from V and 4 bases from J, with 18 bases in between. Looked up from germline, CDR1 is SGHNT and CDR2 is YYREEE (reference sequence). This CDR3 has 16 residues. DNA of the CDR3: TGTGCCAGCAGCTTAGGCTCCACCCGTGGCGGCACTGAAGCTTTCTTT. The encoded protein is CASSLGSTRGGTEAFF.

The CDR3 DNA follows: TGTGCCAGCAGCTTAGCAATCGGACAGGCGGGCCATGGCTACACCTTC. Translated: CASSLAIGQAGHGYTF. The genes are TRBV7-8 and TRBJ1-2, with 7 nucleotides matching TRBD1. The CDR3 is 16 residues long. The junction had 10 bases not matched to a gene; V was cut back by 0 bases and J by 6 bases. The germline gives CDR1 SGHVS, CDR2 FQNEAQ.

The gene calls are TRBV5-6 and TRBJ2-3; no clear D gene. This CDR3 has 15 amino acids. Germline V gives CDR1 SGHDT, CDR2 YYEEEE. V gave up 0 bases and J gave up 0 bases, with 8 bases separating them. DNA for the CDR3: TGTGCCAGCAGCTTGGACAGAGCTAGCACAGATACGCAGTATTTT. Encoded protein: CASSLDRASTDTQYF.

V and J are TRBV7-2 and TRBJ2-1, with 7 nucleotides matching TRBD1. The CDR3 has 15 amino acids. Germline CDR1 reads SGHTA; CDR2 reads FQGNSA. The trim removed 5 bases at V and 4 bases at J, leaving 8 bases unmatched. CDR3 region: CASSPKGDSYNEQFF. The CDR3 DNA reads TGTGCCAGCAGCCCAAAAGGGGACAGTTACAATGAGCAGTTCTTC. Full variable domain (rest looked up from reference TRBV7-2 and TRBJ2-1): GAGVSQSPSNKVTEKGKDVELRCDPISGHTALYWYRQSLGQGLEFLIYFQGNSAPDKSGLPSDRFSAERTGGSVSTLTIQRTQQEDSAVYLCASSPKGDSYNEQFFGPGTRLTVL.

The V gene is TRBV11-2, the J gene TRBJ1-3; D gene unclear. The ends were cut back, 11 bases at V and 0 bases at J, with 11 bases in the middle. This CDR3 comprises 13 residues. Germline loops: CDR1 SGHAT, CDR2 FQNNGV. The CDR3 DNA reads as TGTGCCTCGGGGAGGTCCTCTGGAAACACCATATATTTT. It specifies CASGRSSGNTIYF.

This clone was detected only a few times. The chain has TRBV5-4 and TRBJ1-4, with 7 nucleotides matching TRBD1. This CDR3 is 14 amino acids long. Germline V gives CDR1 SGHNT, CDR2 YYREEE (reference sequence). Trimming took 5 bases from V and 7 from J; bases not matched to a gene: 8. CDR3 in DNA: TGTGCCAGCAGTGCTCCAGGGGGTGGTGAAAAACTGTTTTTT. Translating it yields CASSAPGGGEKLFF.

This chain uses TRBV7-2 with TRBJ1-1; 9 positions match TRBD1. Germline lookup yields CDR1 SGHTA and CDR2 FQGNSA. Losses at the gene ends were 3 bases for V and 1 base for J; bases not matched to a gene: 0. CDR3 length: 14 residues. The CDR3 sequence is CASSLTGGNTEAFF. The CDR3 coding sequence is TGTGCCAGCAGCTTGACAGGGGGGAACACTGAAGCTTTCTTT.